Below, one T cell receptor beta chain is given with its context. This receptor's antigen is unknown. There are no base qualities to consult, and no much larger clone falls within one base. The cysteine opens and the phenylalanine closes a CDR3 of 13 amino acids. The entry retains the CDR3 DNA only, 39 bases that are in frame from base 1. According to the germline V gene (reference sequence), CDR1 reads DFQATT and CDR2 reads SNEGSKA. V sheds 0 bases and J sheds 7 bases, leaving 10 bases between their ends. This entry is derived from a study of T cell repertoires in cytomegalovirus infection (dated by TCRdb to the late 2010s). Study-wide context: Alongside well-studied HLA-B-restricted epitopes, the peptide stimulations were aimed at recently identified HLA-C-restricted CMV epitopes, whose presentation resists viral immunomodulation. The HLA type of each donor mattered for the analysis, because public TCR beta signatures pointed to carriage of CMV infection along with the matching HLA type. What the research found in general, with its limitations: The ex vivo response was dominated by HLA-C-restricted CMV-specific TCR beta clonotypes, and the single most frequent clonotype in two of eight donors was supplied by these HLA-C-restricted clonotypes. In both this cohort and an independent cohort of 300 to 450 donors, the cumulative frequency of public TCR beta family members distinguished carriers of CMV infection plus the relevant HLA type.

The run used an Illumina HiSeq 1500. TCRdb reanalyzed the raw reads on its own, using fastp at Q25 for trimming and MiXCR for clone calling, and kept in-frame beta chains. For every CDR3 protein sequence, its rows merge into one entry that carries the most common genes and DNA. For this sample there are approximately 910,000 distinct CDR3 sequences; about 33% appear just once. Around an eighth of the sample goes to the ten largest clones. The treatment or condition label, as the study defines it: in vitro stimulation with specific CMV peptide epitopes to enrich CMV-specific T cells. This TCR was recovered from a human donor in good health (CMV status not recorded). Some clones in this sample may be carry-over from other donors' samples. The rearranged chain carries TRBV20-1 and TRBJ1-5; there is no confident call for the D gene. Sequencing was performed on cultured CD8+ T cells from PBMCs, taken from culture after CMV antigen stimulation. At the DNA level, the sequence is TGCAGTGCTAGAGATCTCGAAACCCAGCCCCAGCATTTT. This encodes CSARDLETQPQHF.